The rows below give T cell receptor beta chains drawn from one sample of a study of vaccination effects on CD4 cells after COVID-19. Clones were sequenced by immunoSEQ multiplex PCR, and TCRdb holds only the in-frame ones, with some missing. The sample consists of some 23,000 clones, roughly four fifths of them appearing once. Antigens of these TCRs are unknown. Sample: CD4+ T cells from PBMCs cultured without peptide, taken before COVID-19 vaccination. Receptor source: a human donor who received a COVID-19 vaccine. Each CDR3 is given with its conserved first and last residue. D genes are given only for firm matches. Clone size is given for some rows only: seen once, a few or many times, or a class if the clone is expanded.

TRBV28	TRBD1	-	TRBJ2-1	TGTACCACCAACAGGGGAGAGACCTACAATGAGCAGTTCTTC	CTTNRGETYNEQFF
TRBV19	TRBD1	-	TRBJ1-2	TGTGCCAGTAGTTCACAGACAGGGAACTATGGCTACACCTTC	CASSSQTGNYGYTF
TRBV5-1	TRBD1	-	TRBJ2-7	TGCGCCAGCAGCTCCGGGACAGGGGGATTCTACGAGCAGTACTTC	CASSSGTGGFYEQYF
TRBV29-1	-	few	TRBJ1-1	TGCAGCGTTGATGGACAAACAGGGTGGAACACTGAAGCTTTCTTT	CSVDGQTGWNTEAFF
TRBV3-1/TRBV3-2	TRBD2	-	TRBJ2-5	TGTGCCAGCAGCCAAGACCTTAGCGGGGGGGCCAGTGAGACCCAGTACTTC	CASSQDLSGGASETQYF
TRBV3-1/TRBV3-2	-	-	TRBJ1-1	TGTGCCAGCAGCCCTGGACAGTTGAACACTGAAGCTTTCTTT	CASSPGQLNTEAFF
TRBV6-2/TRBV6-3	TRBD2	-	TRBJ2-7	TGTGCCAGCAGCTCGGCCGGGACTAGCGGCCCCTACGAGCAGTACTTC	CASSSAGTSGPYEQYF
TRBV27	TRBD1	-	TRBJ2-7	TGTGCCAGCAGTTTAACCCCGACAGGGTCCTCCTACGAGCAGTACTTC	CASSLTPTGSSYEQYF
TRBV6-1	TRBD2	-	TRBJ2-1	TGTGCCAGCAGTGAACAGCTAGCGGGAGTTTTCAATGAGCAGTTCTTC	CASSEQLAGVFNEQFF
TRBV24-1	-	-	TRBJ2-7	TGTGCCACCCGCAGGGTCTACGAGCAGTACTTC	CATRRVYEQYF
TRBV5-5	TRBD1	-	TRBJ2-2	TGTGCCAGCAGCTTGATCGGACAGGGTGGCACCGGGGAGCTGTTTTTT	CASSLIGQGGTGELFF
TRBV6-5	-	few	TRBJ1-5	TGTGCCAGCAGGGCCGTGGATTATAGCAATCAGCCCCAGCATTTT	CASRAVDYSNQPQHF
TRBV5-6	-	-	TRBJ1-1	TGTGCCAGCAGCTTATGGGCCCTCGACACTGAAGCTTTCTTT	CASSLWALDTEAFF
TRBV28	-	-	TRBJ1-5	TGTGCCAGCAGTTTATTGGGCGGTCTAAGTAGCAATCAGCCCCAGCATTTT	CASSLLGGLSSNQPQHF
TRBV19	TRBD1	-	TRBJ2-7	TGTGCCAGTAGTGTACCGGGACAGGGAAGGCACGAGCAGTACTTC	CASSVPGQGRHEQYF
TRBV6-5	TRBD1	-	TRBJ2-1	TGTGCCAGCTCCCAGGGGGCGGTATACAATGAGCAGTTCTTC	CASSQGAVYNEQFF
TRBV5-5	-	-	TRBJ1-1	TGTGCCAGCAGCTTGGAATTGCAGGGAAAGGCTGAAGCTTTCTTT	CASSLELQGKAEAFF
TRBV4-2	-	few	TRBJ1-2	TGTGCCAGCAGCCAAGCGGGGAGGGATGGCTACACCTTC	CASSQAGRDGYTF
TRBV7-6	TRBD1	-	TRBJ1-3	TGTGCCAGCAGCTCCGGGACAGAGCTCTCTGGAAACACCATATATTTT	CASSSGTELSGNTIYF
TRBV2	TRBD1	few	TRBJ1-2	TGTGCCAGCAGTGCGGGACAGGGTAATGGCTACACCTTC	CASSAGQGNGYTF
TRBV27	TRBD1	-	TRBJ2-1	TGTGCCACCTACGGGACAGCAAGTTCTTTATACAATGAGCAGTTCTTC	CATYGTASSLYNEQFF
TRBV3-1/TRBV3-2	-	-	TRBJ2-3	TGTGCCTCGAGGGCCAGCACCGGCACAGATACGCAGTATTTT	CASRASTGTDTQYF
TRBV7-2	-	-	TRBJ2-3	TGTGCCAGCAGCTTCAAGGACCCTCCCCGCACAGATACGCAGTATTTT	CASSFKDPPRTDTQYF
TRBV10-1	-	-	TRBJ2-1	TGCGCCAGCAGTGATTCGTGGGGGAGCTCCTACAATGAGCAGTTCTTC	CASSDSWGSSYNEQFF